Shown below are 2 T cell receptor beta chains from a single sample sequenced in a study of hypomethylating agent response in myelodysplastic syndrome. Data came from immunoSEQ multiplex PCR; TCRdb stores just in-frame clones and leaves some out. The sample yields some 4,600 clones, about 80% seen once. Material: bone marrow, obtained before or after starting hypomethylating agent treatment for myelodysplastic syndrome (not recorded which). The receptors were sampled from a human donor with myelodysplastic syndrome.

This sequence joins TRBV6-1 and TRBJ2-1, with D uncertain. The CDR3 has 13 amino acids. Germline CDR1 MNHNS, CDR2 SASEGT. Deletions cut 7 bases from V and 2 bases from J, with 9 bases between. This chain's CDR3 is CASNLTPYNEQFF. The CDR3 region has the DNA TGTGCCAGCAATCTGACCCCCTACAATGAGCAGTTCTTC.

The chain is built from TRBV11-3 and TRBJ1-5; a weak D match, TRBD1 (6 bases). The length of the CDR3 is 20 residues. Germline lookup yields CDR1 SGHNT and CDR2 YENEEA. The ends were cut back, 1 base at V and 3 bases at J, with 25 bases in the middle. CDR3 region: CASSLVVRGNHTSLNQPQHF. As DNA, the CDR3 is TGTGCCAGCAGCTTAGTGGTTAGGGGGAACCACACTTCTCTCAATCAGCCCCAGCATTTT.